The 27 T cell receptor beta chains below were found in one sample sequenced in a study of regulatory T cells in long-lasting Graves disease. HTBI primers from iRepertoire and Arm-PCR of CDR3 regions yielded the TCR beta libraries. MiXCR was run by TCRdb on the multiplex PCR reads, yielding one entry per CDR3 protein. The table shows fewer than 350,000 distinct CDR3 sequences, with 15% to 20% occurring only once. The time point denotes: newly diagnosed GD, antithyroid drugs for less than 3 months. The authors made the TCR library using RNA they extracted from PBMCs. The source was peripheral blood mononuclear cells (PBMCs), collected at new diagnosis, from a patient treated with antithyroid drugs. These receptors were collected from a female donor with Graves disease.

This rearrangement joins TRBV27 to TRBJ1-4; D is ambiguous. The germline gives CDR1 MNHEY, CDR2 SMNVEV (reference sequence). V was pared by 6 bases and J by 5 bases, with 13 bases between. This CDR3 has 14 residues. DNA of the CDR3: TGTGCCAGCAGCCCCGGACCGCGGAATGAAAAACTGTTTTTT. It encodes CASSPGPRNEKLFF.

V and J are TRBV5-1 and TRBJ2-5, with 9 bases fitting TRBD2. V lost 4 bases and J lost 1; bases outside the gene matches: 5. The CDR3 extends over 15 amino acids. CDR1 SGHRS and CDR2 YFSETQ come from the germline V gene. CDR3 in DNA: TGCGCCAGCAGCCCCCCTAGCGGGACCCAAGAGACCCAGTACTTC. It translates to CASSPPSGTQETQYF.

Only one count was recorded for this clonotype. The chain employs TRBV9 and TRBJ1-5; D uncertain. CDR1 SGDLS and CDR2 YYNGEE come from the germline V gene. V was trimmed by 0 bases and J by 3 bases, leaving 7 bases between them. The CDR3 loop spans 14 amino acids. Here the CDR3 reads CASSVVRINQPQHF. CDR3 DNA: TGTGCCAGCAGCGTAGTAAGGATCAATCAGCCCCAGCATTTT.

The V and J genes are TRBV3-1 and TRBJ2-7; the D gene could be TRBD1 or TRBD2 (6 bases each). CDR1 is LGHDT, CDR2 YNNKEL, per germline (reference sequence). The V end was cut by 4 bases, the J end by 0 bases, with 19 bases between. The CDR3 is 17 amino acids. The CDR3 region has the DNA TGTGCCAGCAGCCCCGATATAGGGGGGCCCGACTCCTACGAGCAGTACTTC. Protein sequence: CASSPDIGGPDSYEQYF.

This clonotype was recorded only once. V is TRBV2 and J is TRBJ2-1, with TRBD2 identical over 7 bases. Germline CDR1 SNHLY, CDR2 FYNNEI. The CDR3 consists of 13 residues. With V trimmed by 10 bases and J by 9 bases, 12 bases remained unmatched. DNA of the CDR3: TGTGCCACAGTAGCGGGTCGGGCGAGTGAGCAGTTCTTC. Translated: CATVAGRASEQFF.

This clonotype was counted many times. The chain is built from TRBV6-4 and TRBJ2-3, with 7 bases that match TRBD2. J gave up 0 bases and V 7 bases, and 7 bases lay outside the gene matches. The CDR3 runs to 15 residues. CDR1 is MRHNA and CDR2 is SNTAGT in the germline V gene. CDR3 in DNA: TGTGCCAGCAAAGAACTAGCGCAAAGCACAGATACGCAGTATTTT. It translates to CASKELAQSTDTQYF.

The chain combines TRBV20-1 with TRBJ2-1; 9 nucleotides line up with TRBD2. CDR1 is DFQATT, CDR2 SNEGSKA, per germline (reference sequence). Trimming cost V 5 bases and J 7 bases; bases outside gene matches: 12. This CDR3 has 15 amino acids. CDR3 region: CSALYSGRTGNEQFF. The CDR3, as DNA: TGCAGTGCTCTATATAGCGGGAGAACGGGGAATGAGCAGTTCTTC.

The rearrangement joins TRBV29-1 to TRBJ1-1, with a tentative D call TRBD1 (5 bases). The length of the CDR3 is 16 residues. Trimming shortened V by 0 bases and J by 0 bases, and 14 bases separated the two germline ends. CDR1 and CDR2 (germline): SQVTM, ANQGSEA. The CDR3 region is CSVEDRGGNMNTEAFF. CDR3 nucleotide sequence: TGCAGCGTTGAAGATCGCGGGGGGAATATGAACACTGAAGCTTTCTTT.

There are a few counts of this clonotype. This rearrangement joins TRBV28 to TRBJ2-7; a possible D gene is TRBD1 (6 bases). CDR1 and CDR2 (germline): MDHEN, SYDVKM. With 6 bases removed from V and 3 bases from J, the gap between germline ends came to 18 bases. The CDR3 contains 15 residues. For the CDR3, the DNA is TGTGCCAGCAGGAAGGCAGGGGCCCCCGGCTACGAGCAGTACTTC. Translated, it gives CASRKAGAPGYEQYF.

This clonotype was found many times. This chain uses TRBV18 with TRBJ2-1; D ambiguous. Germline V gives CDR1 KGHSH, CDR2 LQKENI. Trimming removed 3 bases at V and 2 bases at J, with 11 bases between. The CDR3 length is 15 residues. CDR3 in amino acids: CASSPPDMAYNEQFF. CDR3 sequence (DNA): TGTGCCAGCTCACCTCCCGACATGGCCTACAATGAGCAGTTCTTC.

The chain couples TRBV27 to TRBJ2-5; 8 bases are shared with TRBD1. The CDR3 is made up of 14 amino acids. The V gene's germline CDR1 is MNHEY and CDR2 SMNVEV (reference sequence). Trimming took 8 bases from V and 5 from J; bases not matched to a gene: 10. In DNA form, the CDR3 reads TGTGCCAGCGGCGGGACGGACAGGGTGGAGACCCAGTACTTC. Translated: CASGGTDRVETQYF.

The chain uses TRBV7-2 and TRBJ1-4, with unresolved D. Trimming shortened V by 1 base and J by 6 bases, and 12 bases separated the two germline ends. This CDR3 region has 15 residues. Germline V gene data show CDR1 as SGHTA and CDR2 as FQGNSA. CDR3 sequence: CASSLESIGDEKLFF. The DNA of the CDR3 is TGTGCCAGCAGCTTAGAGTCCATCGGGGATGAAAAACTGTTTTTT.

This clonotype showed up just a few times. The V gene is TRBV2, the J gene TRBJ2-7; 7 bases line up with TRBD1. Per the germline V gene, CDR1 is SNHLY and CDR2 is FYNNEI. The V gene end was trimmed by 6 bases and the J gene end by 5 bases; junction bases not matched to a gene: 10. The CDR3 contains 14 residues. DNA for the CDR3: TGTGCCAGCAGCTTTAGCAGGGGGAGAGACGAGCAGTACTTC. It specifies CASSFSRGRDEQYF.

This clonotype was found many times. V is TRBV12-5 and J is TRBJ2-1; D is unclear. Trimming removed 0 bases from V and 7 bases from J, with 7 bases in between. Germline V gives CDR1 LGHNT, CDR2 FRNRAP. The CDR3 contains 13 residues. The CDR3 region is CASGLVRSNEQFF. CDR3 bases: TGTGCTAGTGGTTTGGTACGGAGTAATGAGCAGTTCTTC.

This clonotype showed up many times. The rearrangement joins TRBV19 to TRBJ2-7, with 7 bases aligning to TRBD1. Trimming cost V 6 bases and J 2 bases; bases outside gene matches: 10. The germline CDR1 and CDR2 sequences are LNHDA and SQIVND (reference sequence). CDR3 length equals 15 residues. The CDR3 DNA reads TGTGCCAGTAGCCCCCGGGACAGCCCTACCTACGAGCAGTACTTC. Its translation: CASSPRDSPTYEQYF.

The count of this clonotype is one. A much larger clone lies a single base off, so this may be a read error. V gene TRBV9 combines with J gene TRBJ2-1; D is unresolved. Judging by the DNA end, TRBJ2-7 fits better; the J call may be wrong. CDR1 is SGDLS and CDR2 is YYNGEE in the germline V gene. The CDR3 totals 16 residues. The CDR3 DNA sequence: TGTGCCAGCAGCGTAGGTTCCGAGAGCTCCTACAATGAGCAGTACTTC. This encodes CASSVGSESSYNEQYF.

At least ten counts were recorded for this clonotype. This chain joins TRBV12-3 or TRBV12-4 and TRBJ2-2; 10 bases match TRBD2. This CDR3 is 15 amino acids long. V was pared by 3 bases and J by 4 bases, with 2 bases of the junction left unmatched. CDR3 residues: CASSLIAGGTGELFF. CDR3 coding DNA: TGTGCCAGCAGTTTGATAGCGGGAGGCACCGGGGAGCTGTTTTTT.

The gene calls are TRBV29-1 and TRBJ1-4; perhaps TRBD1 as D (6 bases). Trimming shortened V by 6 bases and J by 8 bases, and 22 bases separated the two germline ends. This CDR3 has 15 residues. The germline V gene has CDR1 SQVTM and CDR2 ANQGSEA. CDR3 amino acids: CSVEGVRGADEKLFF. As DNA, the CDR3 is TGCAGCGTCGAGGGAGTGCGGGGGGCGGACGAAAAACTGTTTTTT.

This clonotype was detected many times. V is TRBV28 and J is TRBJ2-2, with D unclear. Germline CDR1 is MDHEN and CDR2 is SYDVKM. The CDR3 spans 11 residues. V was cut by 7 bases and J by 5 bases, with 5 bases left in between. CDR3 sequence (DNA): TGTGCCAGCACCGAAACCGGGGAGCTGTTTTTT. It yields the protein CASTETGELFF.

This chain uses TRBV6-5 with TRBJ1-2; a weak D match, TRBD1 (5 bases). CDR1 is MNHEY and CDR2 is SVGAGI in the germline V gene. Trimming pared 2 bases from V and 4 bases from J, leaving 11 bases between. The CDR3 length is 14 residues. CDR3 residues: CASSYQGLGYGYTF. In nucleotides, the CDR3 is TGTGCCAGCAGTTACCAGGGATTGGGCTATGGCTACACCTTC.

Comment on this clonotype: With a much larger clone just one base away, this may be a read error. The rearrangement joins TRBV5-1 to TRBJ2-3, with 8 bases lining up with TRBD2. The junction had 14 bases not matched to a gene; V was cut back by 2 bases and J by 0 bases. Looked up from germline, CDR1 is SGHRS and CDR2 is YFSETQ. The CDR3 is made up of 19 amino acids. The CDR3 here is CASSLAGTRAGTSTDTQYF. The CDR3 coding sequence is TGCGCCAGCAGCTTAGCCGGGACTAGGGCAGGAACTAGCACAGATACGCAGTATTTT.

V gene TRBV6-2 or TRBV6-3 combines with J gene TRBJ2-1; 10 bases match TRBD2. This CDR3 is built from 14 residues. Germline V gene lookup returns CDR1 MNHEY and CDR2 SVGEGT. The V segment lost 7 bases and the J segment 7 bases; nucleotides outside the gene matches: 7. For the CDR3, the DNA is TGTGCCAGCACCAGACTAGCGGGTGGTAATGAGCAGTTCTTC. As protein: CASTRLAGGNEQFF.

This clonotype has ten or more counts. The rearrangement joins TRBV9 to TRBJ1-1; TRBD1 might be the D (5 bases). V was pared by 5 bases and J by 9 bases, with 20 bases between. The CDR3 sequence is 14 residues long. Germline V CDR1 and CDR2: SGDLS, YYNGEE. As DNA, the CDR3 is TGTGCCAGCAGTACCATGGGGCAGGGAACCAAAGCTTTCTTT. Its translation is CASSTMGQGTKAFF.

This clonotype came up a few times. In nucleotides, the CDR3 is TGTGCCAGCAGCGCACTACCGGGGCCTACAGATACGCAGTATTTT. This gives the protein CASSALPGPTDTQYF. J is TRBJ2-3 and V is TRBV9, with D tentatively TRBD1 or TRBD2 (5 bases each). CDR1 is SGDLS, CDR2 YYNGEE, per germline. CDR3 length equals 15 residues. V lost 3 bases and J 3 bases, leaving 14 bases between the germline ends.

In regard to this clonotype: Since a much larger clone is just one base distant, this may be a read error. The CDR3 reads CASSQEEGAYTGAFF. Written as DNA, the CDR3 is TGTGCCAGCAGCCAAGAGGAGGGGGCGTACACTGGAGCTTTCTTT. The genes are TRBV3-1 and TRBJ1-1; 7 bases are a match to TRBD1. The CDR3 is 15 amino acids. The V gene's germline CDR1 is LGHDT and CDR2 YNNKEL (reference sequence).

This clonotype was counted ten times or more. CDR3 bases: TGTGCCAGCACCCTTGGGTCCCTGAACACTGAAGCTTTCTTT. Translation: CASTLGSLNTEAFF. The V call is TRBV5-6, the J call TRBJ1-1; D is uncertain. V dropped 6 bases and J dropped 0 bases, with 12 bases sitting between them. The germline gives CDR1 SGHDT, CDR2 YYEEEE. The length of the CDR3 is 14 residues. Complete variable domain (other parts from reference TRBV5-6 and TRBJ1-1): DAGVTQSPTHLIKTRGQQVTLRCSPKSGHDTVSWYQQALGQGPQFIFQYYEEEERQRGNFPDRFSGHQFPNYSSELNVNALLLGDSALYLCASTLGSLNTEAFFGQGTRLTVV.

This sequence joins TRBV7-9 and TRBJ2-5; TRBD2 aligns across 10 bases. The CDR3 extends over 16 amino acids. Germline CDR1 SEHNR, CDR2 FQNEAQ (reference sequence). The V segment lost 6 bases and the J segment 5 bases; nucleotides outside the gene matches: 12. The CDR3 bases are TGTGCCAGCAGTTGGTTCGCGGGACTAGCGAGGGAGACCCAGTACTTC. Its translation is CASSWFAGLARETQYF.